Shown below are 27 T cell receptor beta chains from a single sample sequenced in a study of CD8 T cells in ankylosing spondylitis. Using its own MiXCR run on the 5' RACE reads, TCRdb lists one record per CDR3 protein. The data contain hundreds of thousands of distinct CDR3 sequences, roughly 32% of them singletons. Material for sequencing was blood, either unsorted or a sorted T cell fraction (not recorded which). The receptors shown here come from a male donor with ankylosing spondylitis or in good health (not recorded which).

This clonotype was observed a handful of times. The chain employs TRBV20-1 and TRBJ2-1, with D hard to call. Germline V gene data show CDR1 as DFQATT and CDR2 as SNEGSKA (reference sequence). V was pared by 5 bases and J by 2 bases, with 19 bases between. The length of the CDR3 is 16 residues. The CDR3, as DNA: TGCAGTGCTCTCCCCCCCGGCCCTTTTACCTACAATGAGCAGTTCTTC. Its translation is CSALPPGPFTYNEQFF.

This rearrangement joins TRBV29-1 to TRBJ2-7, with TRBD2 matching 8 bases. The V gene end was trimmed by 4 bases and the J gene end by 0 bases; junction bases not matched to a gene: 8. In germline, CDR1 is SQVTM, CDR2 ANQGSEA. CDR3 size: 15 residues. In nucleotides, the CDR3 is TGCAGCGTTGCGGGTTTAGCGGGGATCTCCTACGAGCAGTACTTC. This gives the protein CSVAGLAGISYEQYF.

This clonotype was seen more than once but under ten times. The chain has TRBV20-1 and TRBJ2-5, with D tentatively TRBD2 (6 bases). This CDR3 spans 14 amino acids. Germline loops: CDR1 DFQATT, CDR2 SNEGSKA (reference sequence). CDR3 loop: CAPSPGLLGETQYF. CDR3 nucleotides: TGCGCCCCGTCTCCGGGACTCCTAGGGGAGACCCAGTACTTC.

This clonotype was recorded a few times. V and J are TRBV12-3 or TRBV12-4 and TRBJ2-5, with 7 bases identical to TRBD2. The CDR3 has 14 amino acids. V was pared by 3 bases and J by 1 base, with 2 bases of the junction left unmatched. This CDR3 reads CASSFGGGQETQYF. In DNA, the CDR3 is TGTGCCAGCAGTTTTGGCGGGGGCCAAGAGACCCAGTACTTC.

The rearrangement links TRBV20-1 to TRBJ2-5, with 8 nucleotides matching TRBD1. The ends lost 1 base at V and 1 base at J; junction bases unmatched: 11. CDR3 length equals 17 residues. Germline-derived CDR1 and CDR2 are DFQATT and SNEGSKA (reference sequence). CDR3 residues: CSARGSSPGQVQETQYF. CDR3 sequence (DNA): TGCAGTGCTAGAGGGTCGTCGCCGGGACAGGTCCAAGAGACCCAGTACTTC.

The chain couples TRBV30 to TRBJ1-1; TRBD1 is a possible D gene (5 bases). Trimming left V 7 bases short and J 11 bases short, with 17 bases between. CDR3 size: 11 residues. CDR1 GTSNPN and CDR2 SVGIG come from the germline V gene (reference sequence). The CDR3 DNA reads TGTGCCTTTCCAAGAGGGGACGGTGCTTTCTTT. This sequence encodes CAFPRGDGAFF.

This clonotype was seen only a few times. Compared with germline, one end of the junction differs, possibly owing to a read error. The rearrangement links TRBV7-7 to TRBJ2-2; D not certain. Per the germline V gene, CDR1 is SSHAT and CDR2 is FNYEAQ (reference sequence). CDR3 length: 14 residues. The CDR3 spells CASSLDGDTGELFF. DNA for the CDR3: TGTGCTAGCAGCTTGGACGGAGATACCGGGGAGCTGTTTTTT.

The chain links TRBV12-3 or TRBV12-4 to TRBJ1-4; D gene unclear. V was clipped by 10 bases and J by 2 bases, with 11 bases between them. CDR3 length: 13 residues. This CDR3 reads CATQVATNEKLFF. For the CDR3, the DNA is TGTGCCACCCAGGTGGCTACTAATGAAAAACTGTTTTTT.

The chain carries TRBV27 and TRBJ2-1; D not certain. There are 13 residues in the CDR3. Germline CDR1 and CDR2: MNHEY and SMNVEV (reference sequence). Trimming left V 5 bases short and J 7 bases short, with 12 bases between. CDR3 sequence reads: CASSPTTQNEQFF. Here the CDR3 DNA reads TGTGCCAGCAGTCCGACAACCCAGAATGAGCAGTTCTTC.

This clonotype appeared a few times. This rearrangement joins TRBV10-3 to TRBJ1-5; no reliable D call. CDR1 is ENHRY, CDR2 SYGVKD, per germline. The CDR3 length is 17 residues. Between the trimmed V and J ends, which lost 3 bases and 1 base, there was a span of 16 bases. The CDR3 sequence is CAISDSGRAGSNQPQHF. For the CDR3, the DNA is TGTGCCATCAGTGACTCCGGCCGGGCTGGGAGCAATCAGCCCCAGCATTTT.

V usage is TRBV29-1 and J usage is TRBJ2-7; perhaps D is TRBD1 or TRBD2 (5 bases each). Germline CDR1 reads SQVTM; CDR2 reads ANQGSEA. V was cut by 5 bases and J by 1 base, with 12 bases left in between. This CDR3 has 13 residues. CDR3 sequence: CSVCEGLSYEQYF. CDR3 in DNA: TGCAGCGTTTGCGAGGGGCTATCCTACGAGCAGTACTTC.

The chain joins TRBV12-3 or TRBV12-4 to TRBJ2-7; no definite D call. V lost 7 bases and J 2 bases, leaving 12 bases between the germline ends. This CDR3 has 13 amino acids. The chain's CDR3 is CASTTPDAYEQYF. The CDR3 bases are TGTGCCAGCACGACACCTGACGCCTACGAGCAGTACTTC.

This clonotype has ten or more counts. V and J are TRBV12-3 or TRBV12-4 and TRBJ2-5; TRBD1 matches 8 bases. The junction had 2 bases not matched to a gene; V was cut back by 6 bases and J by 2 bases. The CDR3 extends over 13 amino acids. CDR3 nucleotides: TGTGCCAGCAGCGACAGGGGTCAAGAGACCCAGTACTTC. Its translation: CASSDRGQETQYF.

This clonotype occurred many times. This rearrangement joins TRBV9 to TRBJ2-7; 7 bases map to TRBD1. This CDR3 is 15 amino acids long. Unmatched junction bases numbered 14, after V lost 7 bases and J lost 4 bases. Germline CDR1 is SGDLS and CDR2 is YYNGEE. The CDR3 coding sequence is TGTGCCAGCGGTGGAGGAACAGGGGATATGTACGAGCAGTACTTC. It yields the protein CASGGGTGDMYEQYF.

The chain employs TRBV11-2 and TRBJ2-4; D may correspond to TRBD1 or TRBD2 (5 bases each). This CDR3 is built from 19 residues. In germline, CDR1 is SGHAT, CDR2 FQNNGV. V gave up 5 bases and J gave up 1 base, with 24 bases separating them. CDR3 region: CASSPRAGSAWQAKNIQYF. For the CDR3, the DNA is TGTGCCAGCAGCCCAAGGGCAGGGAGTGCTTGGCAGGCCAAAAACATTCAGTACTTC.

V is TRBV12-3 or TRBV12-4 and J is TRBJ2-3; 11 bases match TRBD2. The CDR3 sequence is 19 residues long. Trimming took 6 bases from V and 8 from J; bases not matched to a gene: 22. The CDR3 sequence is CASSLTFILAGGPLGTQYF. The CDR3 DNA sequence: TGTGCCAGCAGCTTAACGTTTATTTTAGCGGGGGGGCCTTTGGGTACGCAGTATTTT.

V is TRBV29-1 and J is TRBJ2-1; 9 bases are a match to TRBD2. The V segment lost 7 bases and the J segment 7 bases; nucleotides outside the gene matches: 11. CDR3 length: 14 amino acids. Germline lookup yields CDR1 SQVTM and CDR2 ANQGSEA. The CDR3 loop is CSAGGGAVGNEQFF. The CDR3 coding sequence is TGCAGCGCTGGCGGGGGGGCAGTGGGGAATGAGCAGTTCTTC.

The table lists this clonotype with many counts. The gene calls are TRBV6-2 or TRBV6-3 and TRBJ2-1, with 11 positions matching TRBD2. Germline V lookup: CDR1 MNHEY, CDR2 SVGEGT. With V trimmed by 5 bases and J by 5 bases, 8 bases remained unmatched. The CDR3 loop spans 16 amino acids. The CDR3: CASSPLAGGVDNEQFF. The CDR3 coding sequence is TGTGCCAGCAGTCCCCTAGCGGGGGGCGTCGACAATGAGCAGTTCTTC.

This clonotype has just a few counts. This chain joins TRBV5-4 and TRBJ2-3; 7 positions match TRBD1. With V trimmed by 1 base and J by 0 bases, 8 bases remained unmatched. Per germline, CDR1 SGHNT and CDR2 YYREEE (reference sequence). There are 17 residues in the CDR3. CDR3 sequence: CASSLSPGTVSTDTQYF. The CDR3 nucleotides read TGTGCCAGCAGCTTGAGTCCCGGGACAGTAAGCACAGATACGCAGTATTTT.

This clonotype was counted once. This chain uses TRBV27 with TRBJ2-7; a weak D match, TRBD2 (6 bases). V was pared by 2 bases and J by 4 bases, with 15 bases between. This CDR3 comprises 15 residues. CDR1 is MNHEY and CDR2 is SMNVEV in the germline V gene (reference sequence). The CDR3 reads CASSLEVGGGYEQYF. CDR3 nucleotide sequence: TGTGCCAGCAGTTTAGAAGTCGGGGGTGGATACGAGCAGTACTTC.

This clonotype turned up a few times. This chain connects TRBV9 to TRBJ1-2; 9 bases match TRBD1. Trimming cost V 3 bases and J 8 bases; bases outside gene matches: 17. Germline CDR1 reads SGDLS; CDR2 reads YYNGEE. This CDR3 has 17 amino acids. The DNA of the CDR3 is TGTGCCAGCAGCGCGTTCAGGGGGACAGGGAGATTGGACGGCTACACCTTC. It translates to CASSAFRGTGRLDGYTF.

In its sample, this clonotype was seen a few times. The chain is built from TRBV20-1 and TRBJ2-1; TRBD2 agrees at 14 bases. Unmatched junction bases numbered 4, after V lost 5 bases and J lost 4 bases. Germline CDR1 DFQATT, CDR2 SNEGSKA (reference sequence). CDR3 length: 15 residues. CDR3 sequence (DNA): TGCAGTGCTCGACTAGCGGGGGGGCCATACAATGAGCAGTTCTTC. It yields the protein CSARLAGGPYNEQFF.

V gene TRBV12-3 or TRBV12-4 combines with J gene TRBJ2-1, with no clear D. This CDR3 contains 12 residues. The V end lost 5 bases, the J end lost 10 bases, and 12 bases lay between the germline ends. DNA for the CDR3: TGTGCCAGCAGTCCCCTCGGCGTCGAGCAGTTCTTC. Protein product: CASSPLGVEQFF.

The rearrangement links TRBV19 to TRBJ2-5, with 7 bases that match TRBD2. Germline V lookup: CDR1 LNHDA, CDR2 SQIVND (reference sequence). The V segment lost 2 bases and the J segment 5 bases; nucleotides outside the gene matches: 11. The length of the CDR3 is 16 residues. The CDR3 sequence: CASSISSAGERETQYF. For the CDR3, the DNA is TGTGCCAGTAGTATAAGCTCGGCGGGGGAACGGGAGACCCAGTACTTC.

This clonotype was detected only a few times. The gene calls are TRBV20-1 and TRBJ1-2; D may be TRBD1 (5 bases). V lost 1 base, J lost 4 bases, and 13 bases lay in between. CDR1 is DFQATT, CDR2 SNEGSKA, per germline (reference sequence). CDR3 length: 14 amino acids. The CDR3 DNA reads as TGCAGTGCTAGAGTGTACGGGGCGGCCTATGGCTACACCTTC. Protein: CSARVYGAAYGYTF.

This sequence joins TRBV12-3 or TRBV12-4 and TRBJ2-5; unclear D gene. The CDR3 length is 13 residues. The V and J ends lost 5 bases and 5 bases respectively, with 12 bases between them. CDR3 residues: CASSPRHGETQYF. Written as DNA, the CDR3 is TGTGCCAGCAGTCCTAGGCACGGTGAGACCCAGTACTTC.

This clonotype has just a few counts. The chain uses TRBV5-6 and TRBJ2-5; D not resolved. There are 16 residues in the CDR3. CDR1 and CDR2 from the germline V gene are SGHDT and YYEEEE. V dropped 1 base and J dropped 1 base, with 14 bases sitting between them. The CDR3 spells CASSLMTKQIQETQYF. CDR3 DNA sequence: TGTGCCAGCAGCTTGATGACAAAGCAGATCCAAGAGACCCAGTACTTC.